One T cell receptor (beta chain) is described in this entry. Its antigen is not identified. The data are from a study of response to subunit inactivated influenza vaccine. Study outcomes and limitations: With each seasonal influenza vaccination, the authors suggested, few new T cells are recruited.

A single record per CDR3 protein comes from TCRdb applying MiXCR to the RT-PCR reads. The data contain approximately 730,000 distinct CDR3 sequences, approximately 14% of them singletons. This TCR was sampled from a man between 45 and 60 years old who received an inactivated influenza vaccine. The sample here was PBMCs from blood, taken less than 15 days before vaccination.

DNA for the CDR3: TGTGCCAGCAGTACGACAGGGACCCTCCACTTT. Translating gives CASSTTGTLHF. This rearrangement joins TRBV27 to TRBJ1-6; 7 nucleotides agree with TRBD1. Germline V lookup: CDR1 MNHEY, CDR2 SMNVEV (reference sequence). There are 11 residues in the CDR3. V dropped 5 bases and J dropped 14; count of bases not matched to a gene: 3.